Below are 21 T cell receptor beta chains sequenced from a single sample in a study of blood T cell repertoires in COVID-19. Clones were read by immunoSEQ multiplex PCR, and TCRdb kept only the in-frame ones, dropping some. The sample records 200,000 to 250,000 clones, approximately 78% being singletons. Sequencing was performed on peripheral blood. The receptors originated from a woman younger than 35 with acute or convalescent COVID-19.

The V call is TRBV30, the J call TRBJ2-7; D unresolved. Germline V gene sequence: CDR1 GTSNPN, CDR2 SVGIG (reference sequence). Trimming removed 2 bases from V and 2 bases from J, with 10 bases in between. This CDR3 has 13 residues. DNA of the CDR3: TGTGCCTGGAGTTCACAGCCCGCCTACGAGCAGTACTTC. Its translation is CAWSSQPAYEQYF.

V usage is TRBV3-1 (or the pseudogene TRBV3-2) and J usage is TRBJ2-5; 7 bases align to TRBD1. The CDR3 runs 13 residues. Germline V gene lookup returns CDR1 LGHDT and CDR2 YNNKEL (reference sequence). V lost 6 bases and J lost 5; bases outside the gene matches: 6. The CDR3 protein is CASRNRGSETQYF. The CDR3 coding sequence is TGTGCCAGCAGAAACAGGGGATCGGAGACCCAGTACTTC.

The V gene is TRBV27, the J gene TRBJ2-2; possible D gene TRBD2, 6 bases. The CDR3 is 14 amino acids. The V gene lost 6 bases and the J gene lost 5 bases, with 13 bases spanning the gap. CDR1 and CDR2 (germline): MNHEY, SMNVEV (reference sequence). The DNA of the CDR3 is TGTGCCAGCAGCCGACTAGACGGGACCGGGGAGCTGTTTTTT. It yields the protein CASSRLDGTGELFF.

V is TRBV11-3 and J is TRBJ2-3; TRBD1 is a possible D gene (7 bases). Between the trimmed V and J ends, which lost 5 bases and 10 bases, there was a span of 28 bases. Germline-derived CDR1 and CDR2 are SGHNT and YENEEA. CDR3 length: 17 amino acids. CDR3 loop: CASSHNRAGGFADPQYF. CDR3 bases: TGTGCCAGCAGCCATAACCGGGCAGGGGGGTTTGCCGATCCGCAGTATTTT.

V usage is TRBV21-1 and J usage is TRBJ2-3; TRBD1 is taken as the D call from the table, unchecked against the DNA. TRBV21-1 is reported as a pseudogene. CDR3 length equals 16 residues. CDR3 nucleotide sequence: TGTGCCAGCAGCAACCACGGGGTAGGGGGATCAGATACGCAGTATTTT. Protein product: CASSNHGVGGSDTQYF.

This rearrangement joins TRBV27 to TRBJ2-5; D ambiguous. In germline, CDR1 is MNHEY, CDR2 SMNVEV (reference sequence). Trimming shortened V by 1 base and J by 5 bases, and 11 bases separated the two germline ends. This CDR3 is 14 amino acids long. CDR3 residues: CASSLLQAAETQYF. The CDR3 nucleotides are TGTGCCAGCAGTTTATTGCAGGCCGCGGAGACCCAGTACTTC.

The chain couples TRBV29-1 to TRBJ1-5; D might be TRBD1 (6 bases). The ends were cut back, 6 bases at V and 1 base at J, with 13 bases in the middle. The CDR3 is 14 residues long. The germline V gene has CDR1 SQVTM and CDR2 ANQGSEA. In DNA, the CDR3 is TGCAGCGTCTCCGGGACATCAAGCAATCAGCCCCAGCATTTT. Translated: CSVSGTSSNQPQHF.

The rearrangement links TRBV10-1 to TRBJ2-2, with D possibly being TRBD1 (7 bases). Deletions cut 5 bases from V and 3 bases from J, with 10 bases between. The CDR3 is made up of 14 amino acids. Germline values: CDR1 WNHNN, CDR2 SYGVQD (reference sequence). CDR3 sequence reads: CASSQGGYTGELFF. CDR3 in DNA: TGCGCCAGCAGTCAGGGGGGATACACCGGGGAGCTGTTTTTT.

The chain links TRBV15 to TRBJ2-3; 11 bases fit TRBD2. Germline lookup yields CDR1 LNHNV and CDR2 YYDKDF (reference sequence). Trimming removed 0 bases from V and 3 bases from J; junction bases left unmatched: 11. This CDR3 is 19 amino acids long. CDR3 protein: CATSRDWLAGGAGTDTQYF. CDR3 coding DNA: TGTGCCACCAGCAGAGATTGGCTAGCGGGAGGAGCCGGGACAGATACGCAGTATTTT.

The chain couples TRBV5-1 to TRBJ2-5, with 10 bases that match TRBD1. CDR3 length equals 14 residues. The V gene's germline CDR1 is SGHRS and CDR2 YFSETQ. Trimming took 4 bases from V and 5 from J; bases not matched to a gene: 5. In DNA, the CDR3 is TGCGCCAGCAGCCCGGGACAGGGGTTGGAGACCCAGTACTTC. This codes for CASSPGQGLETQYF.

The chain uses TRBV7-2 and TRBJ2-1; 7 bases map to TRBD2. The germline V gene encodes CDR1 SGHTA and CDR2 FQGNSA. The length of the CDR3 is 15 residues. J lost 3 bases, V lost 1 base, and 3 bases had no gene match. The CDR3 reads CASSLDWGGYNEQFF. The DNA of the CDR3 is TGTGCCAGCAGCTTAGACTGGGGGGGCTACAATGAGCAGTTCTTC. Full variable domain (rest looked up from reference TRBV7-2 and TRBJ2-1): GAGVSQSPSNKVTEKGKDVELRCDPISGHTALYWYRQSLGQGLEFLIYFQGNSAPDKSGLPSDRFSAERTGGSVSTLTIQRTQQEDSAVYLCASSLDWGGYNEQFFGPGTRLTVL.

The chain joins TRBV18 to TRBJ2-5, with D possibly TRBD2 on 5 matching bases. Germline V gene sequence: CDR1 KGHSH, CDR2 LQKENI. The CDR3 is 15 residues long. V shed 1 base and J shed 4 bases, with 13 bases lying between them. The CDR3 here is CASSPRVAEGETQYF. The CDR3 DNA reads as TGTGCCAGCTCACCACGGGTTGCCGAGGGAGAGACCCAGTACTTC. The complete variable domain, with remaining parts taken from reference TRBV18 and TRBJ2-5, reads NAGVMQNPRHLVRRRGQEARLRCSPMKGHSHVYWYRQLPEEGLKFMVYLQKENIIDESGMPKERFSAEFPKEGPSILRIQQVVRGDSAAYFCASSPRVAEGETQYFGPGTRLLVL.

This chain uses TRBV28 with TRBJ1-6; 9 bases are a match to TRBD1. CDR3 size: 16 residues. The V and J ends lost 4 bases and 10 bases, in that order; junction bases with no gene match: 11. The germline gives CDR1 MDHEN, CDR2 SYDVKM. CDR3 amino acids: CASSYHRGRLGSPLHF. In nucleotides, the CDR3 is TGTGCCAGCAGTTACCACAGGGGGCGCCTAGGCTCACCCCTCCACTTT. Using reference TRBV28 and TRBJ1-6 for the parts outside the CDR3, the full variable domain is DVKVTQSSRYLVKRTGEKVFLECVQDMDHENMFWYRQDPGLGLRLIYFSYDVKMKEKGDIPEGYSVSREKKERFSLILESASTNQTSMYLCASSYHRGRLGSPLHFGNGTRLTVT.

This clone appeared a single time. The chain couples TRBV6-5 to TRBJ1-5; 8 positions agree with TRBD1. The junction had 8 bases not matched to a gene; V was cut back by 8 bases and J by 5 bases. This CDR3 is 14 amino acids long. The germline CDR1 and CDR2 sequences are MNHEY and SVGAGI. Here the CDR3 reads CASGESGGDQPQHF. The CDR3 DNA reads TGTGCCAGCGGAGAGTCAGGGGGCGATCAGCCCCAGCATTTT.

The chain links TRBV19 to TRBJ1-2; D not resolved. From germline, CDR1 is LNHDA and CDR2 SQIVND (reference sequence). The CDR3 runs 15 residues. Trimming removed 7 bases at V and 3 bases at J, with 18 bases between. The CDR3, as DNA: TGTGCCAGTAACCCGAACAGCGGCCCCTACTATGGCTACACCTTC. This gives the protein CASNPNSGPYYGYTF.

The chain is built from TRBV5-1 and TRBJ1-3; possibly TRBD1 for D (5 bases). Trimming took 4 bases from V and 2 from J, leaving 10 bases between them. The V gene's germline CDR1 is SGHRS and CDR2 YFSETQ. CDR3 length equals 14 residues. CDR3 nucleotide sequence: TGCGCCAGCAGCCCAGGGTATGCTGGAAACACCATATATTTT. Translation gives CASSPGYAGNTIYF.

This clone occurred a few times. The same CDR3 is also encoded by other DNA sequences in this sample. This sequence joins TRBV29-1 and TRBJ1-5; 8 bases agree with TRBD1. The CDR3 has 13 residues. The germline V gene has CDR1 SQVTM and CDR2 ANQGSEA. The V gene end was trimmed by 4 bases and the J gene end by 6 bases; junction bases not matched to a gene: 5. The CDR3 nucleotides are TGCAGCGTTGCGGGACAGGAGAGTCAGCCCCAGCATTTT. Protein sequence: CSVAGQESQPQHF.

V and J are TRBV6-5 and TRBJ1-2; TRBD1 agrees at 9 bases. With 7 bases clipped from V and 7 bases from J, the junction kept 4 bases outside the gene matches. Germline CDR1 is MNHEY and CDR2 is SVGAGI. There are 12 residues in the CDR3. Here the CDR3 DNA reads TGTGCCAGCAAGGACAGGGGCCGTGGCTACACCTTC. Residues: CASKDRGRGYTF.

The chain employs TRBV5-1 and TRBJ2-5, with TRBD2 identical over 10 bases. CDR1 and CDR2 from the germline V gene are SGHRS and YFSETQ. The V segment lost 5 bases and the J segment 1 base; nucleotides outside the gene matches: 11. The CDR3 contains 17 residues. The chain's CDR3 is CASSRVPGLAPQETQYF. CDR3 bases: TGCGCCAGCAGTCGCGTTCCGGGACTAGCGCCCCAAGAGACCCAGTACTTC. The full variable domain, in which reference TRBV5-1 and TRBJ2-5 provide the parts outside the CDR3, is KAGVTQTPRYLIKTRGQQVTLSCSPISGHRSVSWYQQTPGQGLQFLFEYFSETQRNKGNFPGRFSGRQFSNSRSEMNVSTLELGDSALYLCASSRVPGLAPQETQYFGPGTRLLVL.

CDR3 DNA sequence: TGCGCCACCGAAGGAAACAGGGGGCTTGGTGAGACCCAGTACTTC. This sequence encodes CATEGNRGLGETQYF. The chain uses TRBV10-1 and TRBJ2-5, with 9 positions matching TRBD1. This CDR3 region has 15 residues. Germline V gene lookup returns CDR1 WNHNN and CDR2 SYGVQD (reference sequence). Germline trimming cut 10 bases from V and 5 bases from J; bases unmatched to any gene: 14.

CDR3 in amino acids: CASSPSDRGSQPQHF. CDR3 nucleotides: TGTGCCAGCAGTCCGTCGGACAGGGGGAGTCAGCCCCAGCATTTT. V is TRBV6-5 and J is TRBJ1-5; TRBD1 matches at 10 bases. Per germline, CDR1 MNHEY and CDR2 SVGAGI. V gave up 5 bases and J gave up 6 bases; unmatched junction bases: 7. The CDR3 has 15 residues.